The source of this T cell receptor (beta chain) is a study of T cell repertoires in cytomegalovirus infection. Study as a whole: Public TCR beta signatures provided an indication of both CMV infection and a matching HLA type.

Whole-study findings and limits: People with CMV and the relevant HLA were identified by cumulative public TCR beta family frequency. The ex vivo response showed dominance by HLA-C-restricted CMV-specific TCR beta clonotypes.

TCRdb fed the reads into MiXCR, producing one record per CDR3 protein. The data show roughly 230,000 distinct CDR3 sequences, approximately 22% seen once. The length of the CDR3 is 14 residues. The germline V gene has CDR1 MDHEN and CDR2 SYDVKM. Trimming took 5 bases from V and 0 from J, leaving 10 bases between them. This clonotype was detected ten times or more. Its cognate antigen is unknown. The sequence was collected from a human donor in good health (CMV status not recorded). Some clones in this sample may be carry-over from other donors' samples. The gene calls are TRBV28 and TRBJ1-1, with a weak D call TRBD1 (6 bases). Source material: CD8+ T cells from PBMCs. CDR3 bases: TGTGCCAGCAGTCTTGGACAGCTGAACACTGAAGCTTTCTTT. Translated, it gives CASSLGQLNTEAFF.